This passage covers 15 T cell receptor beta chains from one sample sequenced in a study of blood T cell repertoires in COVID-19. Profiled with immunoSEQ multiplex PCR; TCRdb holds only in-frame clones, not every one. Of more than 50,000 clones listed, around 90% are singletons. The sample taken for sequencing was peripheral blood. These TCRs come from an elderly man with acute or convalescent COVID-19.

This chain joins TRBV5-4 and TRBJ2-7; D call uncertain. The CDR3 sequence is 14 residues long. The V gene lost 0 bases and the J gene lost 5 bases, with 12 bases spanning the gap. Germline V gene sequence: CDR1 SGHNT, CDR2 YYREEE (reference sequence). CDR3 coding DNA: TGTGCCAGCAGCTTGGCCATGGGCGCAGACGAGCAGTACTTC. Amino acids: CASSLAMGADEQYF.

This clone was seen once. This rearrangement joins TRBV5-1 to TRBJ2-7, with TRBD1 matching 11 bases. The CDR3 totals 15 residues. Germline CDR1 is SGHRS and CDR2 is YFSETQ. The ends lost 4 bases at V and 3 bases at J; junction bases unmatched: 6. CDR3 nucleotides: TGCGCCAGCAGCCCCGGGGACAGGGGGAACTACGAGCAGTACTTC. Translation: CASSPGDRGNYEQYF. Based on the CDR3 plus reference TRBV5-1 and TRBJ2-7, the full variable domain is KAGVTQTPRYLIKTRGQQVTLSCSPISGHRSVSWYQQTPGQGLQFLFEYFSETQRNKGNFPGRFSGRQFSNSRSEMNVSTLELGDSALYLCASSPGDRGNYEQYFGPGTRLTVT.

This chain connects TRBV28 to TRBJ2-7; TRBD1 is a possible D gene (6 bases). CDR3 length: 14 amino acids. Trimming removed 6 bases at V and 6 bases at J, with 18 bases between. Germline CDR1 and CDR2: MDHEN and SYDVKM. The CDR3 loop reads CASSPMGAYPEQYF. The CDR3 DNA is TGTGCCAGCAGCCCTATGGGGGCCTACCCCGAGCAGTACTTC.

This chain links TRBV29-1 with TRBJ1-4; 8 bases align to TRBD1. Germline V gene data show CDR1 as SQVTM and CDR2 as ANQGSEA. There are 13 residues in the CDR3. Trimming took 4 bases from V and 8 from J; bases not matched to a gene: 6. CDR3 region: CSVGGQAGEKLFF. The CDR3 region has the DNA TGCAGCGTTGGGGGACAGGCGGGAGAAAAACTGTTTTTT.

The V call is TRBV6-1, the J call TRBJ2-3, with D maybe TRBD1 (7 bases). Trimming took off 1 base at V and 1 base at J, with 15 bases between the two ends. The CDR3 covers 17 residues. The germline CDR1 and CDR2 sequences are MNHNS and SASEGT. The CDR3 loop reads CASSEGVGGGGTDTQYF. The CDR3 DNA follows: TGTGCCAGCAGTGAAGGAGTAGGGGGCGGGGGCACAGATACGCAGTATTTT.

The chain has TRBV28 and TRBJ1-2; D is unclear. CDR3 length equals 14 residues. Trimming pared 5 bases from V and 2 bases from J, leaving 12 bases between. Germline CDR1 reads MDHEN; CDR2 reads SYDVKM. CDR3 loop: CASSIPRANYGYTF. Written as DNA, the CDR3 is TGTGCCAGCAGTATCCCCCGAGCGAACTATGGCTACACCTTC.

This sequence joins TRBV7-9 and TRBJ2-3, with 7 bases matching TRBD2. J lost 6 bases, V lost 2 bases, and 5 bases had no gene match. CDR1 is SEHNR and CDR2 is FQNEAQ in the germline V gene (reference sequence). The CDR3 has 14 amino acids. CDR3 in amino acids: CASSLTSAPDTQYF. The DNA for the CDR3 is TGTGCCAGCAGCTTAACTAGCGCCCCTGATACGCAGTATTTT.

This chain connects TRBV7-3 to TRBJ2-2; D unresolved. Germline V gene data show CDR1 as SGHTA and CDR2 as FQGTGA. The length of the CDR3 is 16 residues. Trimming stripped 4 bases from V and 4 bases from J, with 16 bases between. CDR3 region: CASSSNIPPTTGELFF. Written as DNA, the CDR3 is TGTGCCAGCAGCTCTAATATCCCTCCTACCACCGGGGAGCTGTTTTTT.

The V call is TRBV5-1, the J call TRBJ1-5; tentative D call: TRBD1 (5 bases). Per the germline V gene, CDR1 is SGHRS and CDR2 is YFSETQ. CDR3 length: 15 residues. Trimming shortened V by 0 bases and J by 3 bases, and 10 bases separated the two germline ends. The chain's CDR3 is CASSLAAGLNQPQHF. DNA of the CDR3: TGCGCCAGCAGCTTGGCCGCAGGGCTCAATCAGCCCCAGCATTTT.

The chain carries TRBV5-1 and TRBJ1-1; D possibly corresponds to TRBD1 (5 bases). The CDR3 length is 14 residues. Germline V lookup: CDR1 SGHRS, CDR2 YFSETQ. V was clipped by 4 bases and J by 1 base, with 11 bases between them. CDR3 in amino acids: CASSPWGTNTEAFF. In nucleotides, the CDR3 is TGCGCCAGCAGCCCATGGGGCACGAACACTGAAGCTTTCTTT. Variable domain in full (rest from reference TRBV5-1 and TRBJ1-1): KAGVTQTPRYLIKTRGQQVTLSCSPISGHRSVSWYQQTPGQGLQFLFEYFSETQRNKGNFPGRFSGRQFSNSRSEMNVSTLELGDSALYLCASSPWGTNTEAFFGQGTRLTVV.

The chain uses TRBV11-2 and TRBJ2-1; 10 bases match TRBD2. CDR1 and CDR2 from the germline V gene are SGHAT and FQNNGV. V gave up 1 base and J gave up 8 bases; unmatched junction bases: 5. The CDR3 sequence is 15 residues long. The chain's CDR3 is CASSLGLAGGHEQFF. The CDR3 DNA reads TGTGCCAGCAGCTTAGGACTAGCGGGCGGGCATGAGCAGTTCTTC.

J is TRBJ1-1 and V is TRBV29-1; TRBD1 matches 7 bases. Per the germline V gene, CDR1 is SQVTM and CDR2 is ANQGSEA. The junction had 0 bases not matched to a gene; V was cut back by 0 bases and J by 2 bases. The length of the CDR3 is 13 residues. CDR3 in amino acids: CSVEEGGNTEAFF. The CDR3 nucleotides are TGCAGCGTTGAAGAAGGGGGCAACACTGAAGCTTTCTTT.

The CDR3 reads CATSDSTTVRITEAFF. The DNA of the CDR3 is TGTGCCACCAGTGATTCTACGACAGTGCGGATTACTGAAGCTTTCTTT. This rearrangement joins TRBV24-1 to TRBJ1-1, with D maybe TRBD1 (5 bases). V was clipped by 2 bases and J by 5 bases, with 17 bases between them. The CDR3 covers 16 residues. CDR1 is KGHDR and CDR2 is SFDVKD in the germline V gene.

This clone was counted between two and nine times. V gene TRBV19 combines with J gene TRBJ2-1, with a weak D call TRBD1 (5 bases). This CDR3 is 15 amino acids long. CDR1 is LNHDA, CDR2 SQIVND, per germline (reference sequence). V lost 9 bases, J lost 7 bases, and 22 bases lay in between. The CDR3 is CASKLGAGDPNEQFF. The CDR3 nucleotides read TGTGCCAGCAAGTTAGGGGCCGGTGATCCGAATGAGCAGTTCTTC.

The chain recombines TRBV12-5 with TRBJ1-1, with 7 bases that match TRBD1. The V and J ends lost 5 bases and 0 bases, in that order; junction bases with no gene match: 3. Germline assignment: CDR1 LGHNT and CDR2 FRNRAP. This CDR3 region has 14 residues. The CDR3 nucleotides are TGTGCTAGTGGTCCAGGACAGGTGAACACTGAAGCTTTCTTT. Protein product: CASGPGQVNTEAFF.